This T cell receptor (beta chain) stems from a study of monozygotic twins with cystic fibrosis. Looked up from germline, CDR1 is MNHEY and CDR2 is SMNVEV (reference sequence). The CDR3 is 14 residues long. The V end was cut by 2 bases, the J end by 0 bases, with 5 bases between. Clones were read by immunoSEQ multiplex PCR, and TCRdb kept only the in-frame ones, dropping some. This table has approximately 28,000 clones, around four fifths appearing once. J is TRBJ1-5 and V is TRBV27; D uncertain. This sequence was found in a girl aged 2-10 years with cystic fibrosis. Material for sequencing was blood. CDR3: CASSLGYSNQPQHF. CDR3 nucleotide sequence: TGTGCCAGCAGTTTAGGCTATAGCAATCAGCCCCAGCATTTT.